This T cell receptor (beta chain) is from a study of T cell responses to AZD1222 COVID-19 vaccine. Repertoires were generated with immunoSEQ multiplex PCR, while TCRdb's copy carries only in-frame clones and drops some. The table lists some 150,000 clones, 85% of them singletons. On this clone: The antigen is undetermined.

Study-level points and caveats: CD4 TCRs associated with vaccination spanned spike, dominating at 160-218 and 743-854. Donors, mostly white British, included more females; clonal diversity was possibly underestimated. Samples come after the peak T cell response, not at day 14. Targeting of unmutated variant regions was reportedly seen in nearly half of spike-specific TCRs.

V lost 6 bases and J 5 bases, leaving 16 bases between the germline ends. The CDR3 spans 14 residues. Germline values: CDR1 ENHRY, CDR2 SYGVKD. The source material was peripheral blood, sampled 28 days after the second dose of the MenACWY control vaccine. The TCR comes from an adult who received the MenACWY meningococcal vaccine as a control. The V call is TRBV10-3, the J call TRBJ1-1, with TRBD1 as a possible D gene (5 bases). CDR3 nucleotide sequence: TGTGCCATCAGGAGCCCGGGGGGTCGGACTGAAGCTTTCTTT. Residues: CAIRSPGGRTEAFF.